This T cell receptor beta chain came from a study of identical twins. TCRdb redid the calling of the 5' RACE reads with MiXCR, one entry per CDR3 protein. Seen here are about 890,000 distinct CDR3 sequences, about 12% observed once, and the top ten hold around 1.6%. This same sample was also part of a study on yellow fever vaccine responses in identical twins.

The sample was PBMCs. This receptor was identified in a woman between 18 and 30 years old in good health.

The CDR3 is CASSQQDSLAYNEQFF. CDR3 bases: TGCGCCAGCAGCCAGCAGGACAGCCTAGCCTACAATGAGCAGTTCTTC. The genes are TRBV4-1 and TRBJ2-1, with D perhaps TRBD1 (6 bases). This CDR3 is built from 16 residues. V lost 3 bases to trimming and J lost 2 bases, with 14 bases between them. Germline CDR1 MGHRA, CDR2 YSYEKL.